This TCR beta chain was sequenced for a study of OX40 agonist ivuxolimab in advanced cancers. This clone was recorded once. Sequencing used immunoSEQ multiplex PCR; TCRdb keeps in-frame clones, though not all of them. The data show more than 95,000 clones, approximately 90% seen once. The length of the CDR3 is 17 residues. V was clipped by 4 bases and J by 4 bases; unmatched bases: 12. The V gene's germline CDR1 is ENHRY and CDR2 SYGVKD. The rearrangement links TRBV10-3 to TRBJ1-1, with 10 bases matching TRBD1. This receptor was obtained from an adult with an advanced solid tumor such as melanoma, head and neck, liver or kidney cancer. The sequencing used CD4+ or CD8+ T cells sorted from blood, collected in a trial of the OX40 agonist ivuxolimab. CDR3 coding DNA: TGTGCCATCAGTGGGACCTCCGGGGACAGGGGCGCCACTGAAGCTTTCTTT. Amino acid sequence: CAISGTSGDRGATEAFF.